This T cell receptor (beta chain) was sequenced in a study of cytomegalovirus exposure and HLA in healthy donors. Researchers ran the PCR with 60 Vbeta and 13 Jbeta primers. TCRdb's table, derived via immunoSEQ multiplex PCR, lists solely in-frame clones and lacks some. The repertoire includes about 130,000 clones, under 85% of them detected once, and about 13% sits in the top ten. CDR3 size: 14 residues. Germline CDR1 SGHRS, CDR2 YFSETQ. Trimming removed 0 bases at V and 3 bases at J, with 7 bases between. To note about this clone: The target antigen is unknown.

Study-level findings and limits: Data from an earlier analysis indicated that most TCR beta V segments were productive either about 87% or about 30% of the time. Indistinguishable V segments such as TRBV6-2 and TRBV6-3 were excluded. Presence/absence analyses treated sequencing depth as roughly uniform across donors.

The sequence came from a woman in her thirties or forties in good health and CMV-seropositive. The sequenced sample was PBMCs. This sequence joins TRBV5-1 and TRBJ1-3; a possible D gene is TRBD1 (5 bases). The CDR3 here is CASSLGQGGNTIYF. CDR3 nucleotides: TGCGCCAGCAGCTTGGGGCAGGGTGGAAACACCATATATTTT.